This T cell receptor beta chain was captured in a study of T cell changes during pregnancy in multiple sclerosis. Libraries were prepared by immunoSEQ multiplex PCR; TCRdb keeps only in-frame clonotypes and omits some of them. The sample lists 20,000 to 25,000 clones; roughly 90% were seen once. The clonotype comes from a female donor with multiple sclerosis, enrolled in a pregnancy study. The sample consisted of CD8+ T cells from peripheral blood mononuclear cells, taken after pregnancy.

Here the CDR3 DNA reads TGTGCCAGCAGCTTAGCCAGGGAAGCCCTATCTAATTCACCCCTCCACTTT. Its protein is CASSLAREALSNSPLHF. The J gene is TRBJ1-6, the V gene TRBV7-9, with TRBD1 as a possible D gene (5 bases). Germline V lookup: CDR1 SEHNR, CDR2 FQNEAQ (reference sequence). This CDR3 has 17 amino acids. V lost 0 bases to trimming and J lost 6 bases, with 15 bases between them. Using reference TRBV7-9 and TRBJ1-6 for the parts outside the CDR3, the full variable domain is DTGVSQNPRHKITKRGQNVTFRCDPISEHNRLYWYRQTLGQGPEFLTYFQNEAQLEKSRLLSDRFSAERPKGSFSTLEIQRTEQGDSAMYLCASSLAREALSNSPLHFGNGTRLTVT.